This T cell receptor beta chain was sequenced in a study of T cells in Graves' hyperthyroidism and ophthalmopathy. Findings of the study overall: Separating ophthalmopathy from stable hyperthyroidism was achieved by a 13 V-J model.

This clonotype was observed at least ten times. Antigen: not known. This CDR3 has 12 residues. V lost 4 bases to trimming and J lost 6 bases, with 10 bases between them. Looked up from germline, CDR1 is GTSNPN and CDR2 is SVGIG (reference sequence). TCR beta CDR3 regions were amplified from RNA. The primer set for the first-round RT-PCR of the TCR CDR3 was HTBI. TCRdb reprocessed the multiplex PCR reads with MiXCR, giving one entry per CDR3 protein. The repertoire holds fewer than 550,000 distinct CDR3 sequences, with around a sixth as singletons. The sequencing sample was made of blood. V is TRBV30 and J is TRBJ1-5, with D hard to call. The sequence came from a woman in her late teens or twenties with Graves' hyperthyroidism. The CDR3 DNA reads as TGTGCCTGGAATGTGCTGGGTCAGCCCCAGCATTTT. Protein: CAWNVLGQPQHF.